This T cell receptor (beta chain) was profiled in a study of T cells in narcolepsy. Study results and limitations: Reportedly, autoreactive clonotypes were serially detected in patients' blood but not controls'. Autoreactive HCRT-specific and TRIB2-specific clonotypes were marked in same-patient CSF-versus-blood CD4+ comparisons.

With respect to this clone: What it recognizes is unknown.

Only in-frame clones appear in the TCRdb table, and some are missing; sequencing was by immunoSEQ multiplex PCR. The sample consists of 25,000 to 30,000 clones, roughly four fifths of them appearing once. Sequenced input: CD45RA- memory CD4+ T cells from PBMCs. The sequence was collected from a human donor with narcolepsy.

The CDR3 sequence: CATSGTPGGTQETQYF. DNA for the CDR3: TGTGCCACCAGCGGTACCCCCGGGGGGACTCAAGAGACCCAGTACTTC. The chain recombines TRBV15 with TRBJ2-5; 7 bases align to TRBD2. Trimming cost V 5 bases and J 2 bases; bases outside gene matches: 11. The CDR3 is 16 amino acids. CDR1 is LNHNV, CDR2 YYDKDF, per germline (reference sequence).